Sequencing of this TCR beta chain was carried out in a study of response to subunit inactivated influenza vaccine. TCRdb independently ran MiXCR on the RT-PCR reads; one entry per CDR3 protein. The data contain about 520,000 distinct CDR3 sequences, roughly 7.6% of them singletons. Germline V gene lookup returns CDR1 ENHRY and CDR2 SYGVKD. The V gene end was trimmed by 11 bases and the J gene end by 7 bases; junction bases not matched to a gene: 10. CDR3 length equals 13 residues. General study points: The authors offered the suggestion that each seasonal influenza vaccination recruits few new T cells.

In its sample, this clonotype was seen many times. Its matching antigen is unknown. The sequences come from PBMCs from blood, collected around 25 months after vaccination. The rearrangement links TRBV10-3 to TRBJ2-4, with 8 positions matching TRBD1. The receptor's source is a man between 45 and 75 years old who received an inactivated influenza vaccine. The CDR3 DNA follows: TGTGCCTCACAGCAGGGGGCGGGGAACATTCAGTACTTC. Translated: CASQQGAGNIQYF.